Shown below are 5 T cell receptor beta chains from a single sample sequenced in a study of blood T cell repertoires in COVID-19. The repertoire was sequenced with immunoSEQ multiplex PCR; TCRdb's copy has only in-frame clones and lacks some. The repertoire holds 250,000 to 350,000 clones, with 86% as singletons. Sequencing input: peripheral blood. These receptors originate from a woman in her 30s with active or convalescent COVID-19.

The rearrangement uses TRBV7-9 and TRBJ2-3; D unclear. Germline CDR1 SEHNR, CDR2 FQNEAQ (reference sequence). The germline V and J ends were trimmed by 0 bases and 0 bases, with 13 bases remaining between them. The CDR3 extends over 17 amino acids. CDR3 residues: CASSLAVYDFSTDTQYF. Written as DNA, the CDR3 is TGTGCCAGCAGCTTAGCGGTGTACGACTTTAGCACAGATACGCAGTATTTT.

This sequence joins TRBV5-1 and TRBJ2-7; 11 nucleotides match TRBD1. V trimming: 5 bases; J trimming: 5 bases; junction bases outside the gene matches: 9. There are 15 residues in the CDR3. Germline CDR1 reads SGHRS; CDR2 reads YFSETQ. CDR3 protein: CASRDGTGGMNEQYF. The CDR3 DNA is TGCGCCAGCAGGGACGGGACAGGGGGTATGAACGAGCAGTACTTC.

In nucleotides, the CDR3 is TGTGCCAGCAGTTTCGACACAGGGACCCACGAGCAGTACTTC. This gives the protein CASSFDTGTHEQYF. The rearrangement uses TRBV28 and TRBJ2-7, with D perhaps matching TRBD1 (6 bases). Trimming removed 3 bases from V and 5 bases from J, with 14 bases in between. Germline lookup yields CDR1 MDHEN and CDR2 SYDVKM. The CDR3 consists of 14 residues. The entire variable domain, with the rest obtained from reference TRBV28 and TRBJ2-7, is as follows: DVKVTQSSRYLVKRTGEKVFLECVQDMDHENMFWYRQDPGLGLRLIYFSYDVKMKEKGDIPEGYSVSREKKERFSLILESASTNQTSMYLCASSFDTGTHEQYFGPGTRLTVT.

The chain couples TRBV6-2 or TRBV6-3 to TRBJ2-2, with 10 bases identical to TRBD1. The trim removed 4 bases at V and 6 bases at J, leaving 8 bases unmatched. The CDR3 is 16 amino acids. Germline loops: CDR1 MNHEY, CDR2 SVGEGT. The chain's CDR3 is CASSSPGTGVAGELFF. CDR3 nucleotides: TGTGCCAGCAGTTCACCCGGGACAGGGGTAGCCGGGGAGCTGTTTTTT.

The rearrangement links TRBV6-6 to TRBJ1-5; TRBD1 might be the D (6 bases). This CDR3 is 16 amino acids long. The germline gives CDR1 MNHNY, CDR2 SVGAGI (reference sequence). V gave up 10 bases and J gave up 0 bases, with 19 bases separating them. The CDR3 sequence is CAITPDGTLSNQPQHF. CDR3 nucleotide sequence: TGTGCCATCACCCCAGACGGGACACTTAGCAATCAGCCCCAGCATTTT.